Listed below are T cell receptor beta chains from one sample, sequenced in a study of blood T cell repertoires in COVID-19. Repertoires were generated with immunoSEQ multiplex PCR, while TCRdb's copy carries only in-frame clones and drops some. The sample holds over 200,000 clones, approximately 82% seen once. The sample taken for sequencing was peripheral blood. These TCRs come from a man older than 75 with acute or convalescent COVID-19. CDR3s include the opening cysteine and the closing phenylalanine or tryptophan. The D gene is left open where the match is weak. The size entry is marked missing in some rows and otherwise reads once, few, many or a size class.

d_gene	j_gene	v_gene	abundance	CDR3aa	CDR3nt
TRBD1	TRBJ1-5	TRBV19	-	CASSAPRDRVQPQHF	TGTGCCAGTAGCGCGCCCCGGGACAGGGTCCAGCCCCAGCATTTT
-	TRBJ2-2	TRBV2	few	CASTLWDSGELFF	TGTGCCAGCACCCTGTGGGACTCCGGGGAGCTGTTTTTT
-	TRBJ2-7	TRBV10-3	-	CAIRAGTASYEQYF	TGTGCCATCAGGGCGGGGACGGCCTCCTACGAGCAGTACTTC
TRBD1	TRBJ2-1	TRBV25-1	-	CASSESGTGGSLGQFF	TGTGCCAGCAGTGAATCAGGGACAGGGGGGTCTTTGGGGCAGTTCTTC
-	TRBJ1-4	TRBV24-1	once	CATSDYGGEKLFF	TGTGCCACCAGTGATTACGGTGGTGAAAAACTGTTTTTT
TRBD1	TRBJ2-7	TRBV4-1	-	CASSIRLFGTGEIGGSYEQYF	TGCGCCAGCAGCATAAGACTCTTCGGGACAGGGGAGATAGGGGGGTCCTACGAGCAGTACTTC
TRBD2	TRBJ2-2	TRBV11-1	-	CASRRWGLASTGELFF	TGTGCCAGCAGGAGGTGGGGACTAGCTAGCACCGGGGAGCTGTTTTTT
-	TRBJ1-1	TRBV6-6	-	CASTTWAGHTEAFF	TGTGCCAGCACCACCTGGGCAGGCCACACTGAAGCTTTCTTT
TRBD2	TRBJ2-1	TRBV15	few	CATSRGLAGNNEQFF	TGTGCCACCAGCAGGGGACTAGCGGGAAACAATGAGCAGTTCTTC
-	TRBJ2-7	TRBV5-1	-	CASSLSRTYEQYF	TGCGCCAGCAGCTTGTCCAGGACTTACGAGCAGTACTTC
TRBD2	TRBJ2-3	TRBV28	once	CASSDAVGSRAGGLAGQDTQYF	TGTGCCAGCAGTGACGCTGTAGGAAGTAGGGCTGGGGGACTAGCGGGCCAAGATACGCAGTATTTT
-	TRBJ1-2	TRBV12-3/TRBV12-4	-	CASSDNYGYTF	TGTGCCAGCAGTGACAATTATGGCTACACCTTC
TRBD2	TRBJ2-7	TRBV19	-	CASTPDSGRTFYEQYF	TGTGCCAGTACCCCAGATAGCGGGAGAACCTTCTACGAGCAGTACTTC
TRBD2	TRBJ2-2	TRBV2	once	CATAGLAGVGGELFF	TGTGCCACCGCGGGACTAGCGGGAGTGGGCGGGGAGCTGTTTTTT
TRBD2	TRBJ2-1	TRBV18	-	CASSRGAGGAENEQFF	TGTGCCAGCTCCCGTGGAGCGGGAGGGGCGGAAAATGAGCAGTTCTTC
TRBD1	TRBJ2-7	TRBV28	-	CASSLYLQGEGEQYF	TGTGCCAGCAGTTTATATTTGCAGGGGGAAGGGGAGCAGTACTTC
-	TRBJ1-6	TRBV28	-	CASSSGQLINSPLHF	TGTGCCAGCAGTTCTGGACAGCTTATTAATTCACCCCTCCACTTT
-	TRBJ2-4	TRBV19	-	CASSNHDPGAKNIQYF	TGTGCCAGTAGTAACCACGACCCGGGAGCCAAAAACATTCAGTACTTC
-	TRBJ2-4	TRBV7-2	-	CASSPGTRENIQYF	TGTGCCAGCAGCCCGGGAACCCGTGAAAACATTCAGTACTTC
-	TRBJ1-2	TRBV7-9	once	CASSFPGYGYTF	TGTGCCAGCAGCTTCCCAGGGTATGGCTACACCTTC
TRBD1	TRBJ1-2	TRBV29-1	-	CSVPGAQGANGYTF	TGCAGCGTTCCCGGGGCCCAGGGGGCCAATGGCTACACCTTC
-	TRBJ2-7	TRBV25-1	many	CASGGALPTYEQYF	TGTGCCAGCGGGGGGGCACTGCCTACCTACGAGCAGTACTTC
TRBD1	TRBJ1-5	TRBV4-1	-	CASSQDRGQGKRRDQPQHF	TGCGCCAGCAGCCAAGATAGAGGACAGGGAAAAAGGAGGGATCAGCCCCAGCATTTT
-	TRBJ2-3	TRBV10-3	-	CAISEAQRTDTQYF	TGTGCCATCAGTGAGGCACAGCGCACAGATACGCAGTATTTT
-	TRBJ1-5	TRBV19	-	CASSIFIGASNQPQHF	TGTGCCAGTAGTATCTTTATAGGGGCTAGCAATCAGCCCCAGCATTTT
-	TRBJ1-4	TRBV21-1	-	CASSRDATNEKLFF	TGTGCCAGCAGCAGAGATGCAACTAATGAAAAACTGTTTTTT
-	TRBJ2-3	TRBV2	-	CATWRDYSTDTQYF	TGTGCCACTTGGCGGGATTATAGCACAGATACGCAGTATTTT
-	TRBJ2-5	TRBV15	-	CATSGGAGAQETQYF	TGTGCCACCAGCGGGGGGGCAGGGGCTCAAGAGACCCAGTACTTC
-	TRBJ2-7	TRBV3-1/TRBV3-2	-	CASSQSKKGIFSWYEQYF	TGTGCCAGCAGCCAATCCAAGAAGGGGATCTTCTCATGGTACGAGCAGTACTTC
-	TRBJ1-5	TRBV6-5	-	CASSYSGSQPQHF	TGTGCCAGCAGTTACTCGGGCTCACAGCCCCAGCATTTT
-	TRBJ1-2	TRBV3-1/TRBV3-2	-	CASSTRLGSGYTF	TGTGCCAGCAGCACACGACTTGGGTCCGGCTACACCTTC
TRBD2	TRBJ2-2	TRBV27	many	CASSPASGSLTGELFF	TGTGCCAGCAGTCCGGCTAGCGGGTCCTTGACCGGGGAGCTGTTTTTT
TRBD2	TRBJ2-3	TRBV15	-	CATSRGGRLPESSSTDTQYF	TGTGCCACCAGCAGAGGCGGGAGGCTACCGGAATCCTCTAGCACAGATACGCAGTATTTT
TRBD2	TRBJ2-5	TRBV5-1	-	CASSPLTSGEETQYF	TGCGCCAGCAGCCCGTTGACTAGCGGCGAAGAGACCCAGTACTTC
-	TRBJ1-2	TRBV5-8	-	CASSPGWWGYTF	TGTGCCAGCAGCCCCGGGTGGTGGGGCTACACCTTC
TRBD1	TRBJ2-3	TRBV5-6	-	CASSSQGARTDTQYF	TGTGCCAGCAGCTCACAGGGGGCAAGGACAGATACGCAGTATTTT
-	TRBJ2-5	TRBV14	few	CASSQAPRWGRETQYF	TGTGCCAGCAGCCAAGCCCCCCGGTGGGGGAGGGAGACCCAGTACTTC
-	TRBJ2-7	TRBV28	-	CASSKAGTLSYEQYF	TGTGCCAGCAGTAAAGCAGGTACCCTCTCCTACGAGCAGTACTTC
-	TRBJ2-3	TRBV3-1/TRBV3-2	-	CASSATGLDADTQYF	TGTGCCAGCAGCGCAACAGGTCTCGACGCAGATACGCAGTATTTT
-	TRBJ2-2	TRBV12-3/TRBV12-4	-	CASTLTTSGELFF	TGTGCCAGCACCCTTACTACGAGCGGGGAGCTGTTTTTT
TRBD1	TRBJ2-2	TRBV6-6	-	CASNDRVGTGELFF	TGTGCCAGCAACGACAGGGTAGGAACCGGGGAGCTGTTTTTT
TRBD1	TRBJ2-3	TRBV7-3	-	CASTKDRGNTDTQYF	TGTGCCAGCACCAAGGACAGGGGCAACACAGATACGCAGTATTTT
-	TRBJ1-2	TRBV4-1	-	CASSPRSTELFYGYTF	TGCGCCAGCAGCCCCAGGTCTACAGAGCTTTTTTATGGCTACACCTTC